This note documents a single T cell receptor beta chain sequence. The target antigen is unknown. This sample is part of a study of T cells in Graves' hyperthyroidism and ophthalmopathy. Study-level points and caveats: Researchers found most expanded thyroid clonotypes above 0.001 in blood as well.

Germline V lookup: CDR1 MGHRA, CDR2 YSYEKL. The CDR3 spans 14 residues. The V segment lost 4 bases and the J segment 6 bases; nucleotides outside the gene matches: 5. Amplification yielded TCR beta CDR3 regions, with RNA transcripts as the source. The primer set for the first-round RT-PCR of the TCR CDR3 was HTBI. TCRdb independently ran MiXCR on the multiplex PCR reads; one entry per CDR3 protein. The sample has about 710,000 distinct CDR3 sequences; about 17% are singletons. The rearrangement joins TRBV4-1 to TRBJ1-2; 10 bases match TRBD1. This receptor was identified in a man aged 18 to 35 with Graves' hyperthyroidism. The source material was blood. This CDR3 reads CASSRGQGFDGYTF. The CDR3 DNA sequence: TGCGCCAGCAGCCGGGGACAGGGGTTCGATGGCTACACCTTC.